The next 30 T cell receptor beta chains were all read from a single sample in a study of T cells in Graves' hyperthyroidism and ophthalmopathy. Amplified TCR beta CDR3 regions derived from RNA transcripts. A first-round RT-PCR of the TCR CDR3 used the HTBI primer set. Via MiXCR, TCRdb re-called the multiplex PCR reads, giving one row per CDR3 protein. The table includes a few hundred thousand distinct CDR3 sequences, more than 15% detected once. Specimen: blood. The receptors come from a woman younger than 45 with Graves' ophthalmopathy.

This clonotype has a handful of counts. The CDR3 bases are TGTGCCAGCAGTTCACCGACAGGGTTTAACAATCAGCCCCAGCATTTT. Amino acids: CASSSPTGFNNQPQHF. This chain joins TRBV28 and TRBJ1-5; 7 nucleotides agree with TRBD1. J lost 3 bases, V lost 4 bases, and 9 bases had no gene match. Germline CDR1 is MDHEN and CDR2 is SYDVKM. The CDR3 extends over 16 amino acids.

The rearrangement links TRBV2 to TRBJ2-2; D call uncertain. CDR1 is SNHLY and CDR2 is FYNNEI in the germline V gene. The CDR3 runs 15 residues. V gave up 0 bases and J gave up 5 bases, with 10 bases separating them. The CDR3 DNA sequence: TGTGCCAGCAGTGAAGCCGCGAGGCAGACCGGGGAGCTGTTTTTT. It encodes CASSEAARQTGELFF.

V gene TRBV7-2 combines with J gene TRBJ1-1, with TRBD1 matching over 10 bases. CDR3 length: 14 residues. V lost 8 bases, J lost 11 bases, and 14 bases stayed unmatched. From germline, CDR1 is SGHTA and CDR2 FQGNSA. Here the CDR3 DNA reads TGTGCCAGCCAGAGGGGACAGGGGCAATATGGGGCTTTCTTT. Translation: CASQRGQGQYGAFF.

The chain couples TRBV6-1 to TRBJ2-1; maybe TRBD1 (6 bases). Germline V gene lookup returns CDR1 MNHNS and CDR2 SASEGT. The CDR3 runs to 17 residues. Trimming left V 7 bases short and J 5 bases short, with 24 bases between. The CDR3 nucleotides are TGTGCCAGCAACCCGTACCTCAGACAGGCCGAACACAATGAGCAGTTCTTC. Encoded protein: CASNPYLRQAEHNEQFF.

The V gene is TRBV6-5, the J gene TRBJ2-7; D gene unclear. This CDR3 comprises 11 residues. Germline V CDR1 and CDR2: MNHEY, SVGAGI. V dropped 0 bases and J dropped 5 bases, with 2 bases sitting between them. CDR3 amino acids: CASSYSHEQYF. DNA of the CDR3: TGTGCCAGCAGTTACTCTCACGAGCAGTACTTC.

This clonotype was detected ten times or more. The chain carries TRBV28 and TRBJ1-5, with D tentatively TRBD1 (6 bases). Germline V gene data show CDR1 as MDHEN and CDR2 as SYDVKM. The CDR3 spans 15 residues. V lost 7 bases, J lost 1 base, and 14 bases lay in between. The CDR3 spells CASNGNRVSNQPQHF. CDR3 DNA sequence: TGTGCCAGCAATGGGAACAGGGTAAGCAATCAGCCCCAGCATTTT.

This clonotype was picked up many times. The V and J genes are TRBV12-3 or TRBV12-4 and TRBJ1-1; no clear D. CDR3 length: 13 residues. Trimming removed 10 bases at V and 3 bases at J, with 15 bases between. CDR3 sequence (DNA): TGTGCCACCGCGGTTCTTCAGGACACTGAAGCTTTCTTT. Translation gives CATAVLQDTEAFF.

This clonotype has a handful of counts. The rearrangement joins TRBV13 to TRBJ2-2; 12 bases match TRBD2. The CDR3 loop spans 16 amino acids. Trimming cost V 4 bases and J 6 bases; bases outside gene matches: 6. CDR1 and CDR2 from the germline V gene are PRHDT and FYEKMQ (reference sequence). CDR3 sequence reads: CASSSPPSGRAGELFF. The CDR3 nucleotides read TGTGCCAGCAGCTCCCCGCCTAGCGGGAGGGCCGGGGAGCTGTTTTTT.

There are many counts of this clonotype. The V call is TRBV7-8, the J call TRBJ1-2; no reliable D call. Trimming removed 2 bases at V and 2 bases at J, with 9 bases between. Germline V gene sequence: CDR1 SGHVS, CDR2 FQNEAQ. The CDR3 contains 14 residues. The CDR3, as DNA: TGTGCCAGCAGCTTATTCGCCGGGAACTATGGCTACACCTTC. Its translation: CASSLFAGNYGYTF.

The chain uses TRBV11-2 and TRBJ2-3, with TRBD2 matching 9 bases. Germline-derived CDR1 and CDR2 are SGHAT and FQNNGV. After removal of 3 bases from V and 3 bases from J, the junction contained 7 bases not matched to a gene. CDR3 size: 16 residues. The CDR3 here is CASSFRRLAGTDTQYF. The CDR3 DNA sequence: TGTGCCAGCAGCTTCAGGAGGCTAGCGGGAACAGATACGCAGTATTTT.

V gene TRBV7-9 combines with J gene TRBJ2-4; TRBD2 aligns across 8 bases. Unmatched junction bases numbered 4, after V lost 4 bases and J lost 8 bases. Germline lookup yields CDR1 SEHNR and CDR2 FQNEAQ (reference sequence). The CDR3 has 13 residues. The chain's CDR3 is CASSSGGGDIQYF. The CDR3 region has the DNA TGTGCCAGCAGCTCCGGGGGGGGGGACATTCAGTACTTC.

This sequence joins TRBV6-2 or TRBV6-3 and TRBJ2-1; TRBD2 aligns across 10 bases. Germline CDR1 MNHEY, CDR2 SVGEGT. The J segment lost 8 bases and the V segment lost 5 bases, leaving 12 bases of the junction unmatched. The CDR3 consists of 16 residues. CDR3 region: CASSPESGRGRYEQFF. The DNA for the CDR3 is TGTGCCAGCAGTCCCGAAAGCGGGAGGGGTAGATATGAGCAGTTCTTC.

CDR3 bases: TGTGCCTGCCTGGACGGGACTGAAGCTTTCTTT. Amino acids: CACLDGTEAFF. The genes are TRBV30 and TRBJ1-1; D is ambiguous. Germline V gene lookup returns CDR1 GTSNPN and CDR2 SVGIG (reference sequence). With 6 bases removed from V and 5 bases from J, the gap between germline ends came to 10 bases. The CDR3 spans 11 residues.

In this sample, this clonotype turned up many times. This chain links TRBV12-3 or TRBV12-4 with TRBJ1-5, with D hard to call. CDR3 length: 15 amino acids. Between the trimmed V and J ends, which lost 6 bases and 1 base, there was a span of 13 bases. The CDR3: CASSGATWSNQPQHF. Here the CDR3 DNA reads TGTGCCAGCAGCGGAGCTACCTGGAGCAATCAGCCCCAGCATTTT.

This clonotype occurred many times. The rearrangement joins TRBV20-1 to TRBJ2-7; 7 bases match TRBD2. Germline V gene lookup returns CDR1 DFQATT and CDR2 SNEGSKA (reference sequence). This CDR3 contains 15 residues. The V segment lost 6 bases and the J segment 6 bases; nucleotides outside the gene matches: 17. The DNA for the CDR3 is TGCAGTGCCCTGCTGGGACTACCTTCTATGTCCGAGCAGTACTTC. Protein sequence: CSALLGLPSMSEQYF.

The chain's CDR3 is CASLNQPQHF. The CDR3 bases are TGTGCCAGCCTAAATCAGCCCCAGCATTTT. The chain links TRBV11-3 to TRBJ1-5; no reliable D call. This CDR3 has 10 amino acids. Trimming cost V 8 bases and J 4 bases, with 3 bases left between them. The germline CDR1 and CDR2 sequences are SGHNT and YENEEA.

This clonotype was counted only a few times. V usage is TRBV11-2 and J usage is TRBJ1-2, with D perhaps matching TRBD1 (5 bases). V gave up 4 bases and J gave up 4 bases, with 13 bases separating them. The germline gives CDR1 SGHAT, CDR2 FQNNGV. The CDR3 sequence is 14 residues long. The CDR3 region is CASSYDRDGYGYTF. In DNA form, the CDR3 reads TGTGCCAGCAGCTACGACCGGGACGGCTATGGCTACACCTTC.

This clonotype was counted at least ten times. The V call is TRBV6-1, the J call TRBJ1-1, with 11 bases that match TRBD1. CDR3 length: 12 residues. Trimming cost V 5 bases and J 12 bases; bases outside gene matches: 5. Germline V CDR1 and CDR2: MNHNS, SASEGT. The CDR3 DNA reads as TGTGCCAGCAGTTCGGGACAGGGGGAAACTTTCTTT. Protein sequence: CASSSGQGETFF.

This chain links TRBV28 with TRBJ2-2, with 11 bases lining up with TRBD1. CDR1 is MDHEN and CDR2 is SYDVKM in the germline V gene. The V gene end was trimmed by 5 bases and the J gene end by 3 bases; junction bases not matched to a gene: 8. This CDR3 is 17 amino acids long. The CDR3 loop reads CASSLGTGGYDTGELFF. The DNA for the CDR3 is TGTGCCAGCAGTCTCGGGACAGGGGGTTATGACACCGGGGAGCTGTTTTTT.

In its sample, this clonotype was seen once. The chain couples TRBV29-1 to TRBJ1-2; D call uncertain. V lost 3 bases to trimming and J lost 8 bases, with 7 bases between them. The CDR3 runs to 10 residues. Germline V lookup: CDR1 SQVTM, CDR2 ANQGSEA. CDR3 in amino acids: CSVDVAGYTF. CDR3 DNA: TGCAGCGTTGATGTGGCCGGCTACACCTTC.

This chain joins TRBV30 and TRBJ1-5, with 10 bases fitting TRBD1. The J segment lost 7 bases and the V segment lost 5 bases, leaving 14 bases of the junction unmatched. The germline V gene encodes CDR1 GTSNPN and CDR2 SVGIG (reference sequence). The CDR3 is 16 amino acids. DNA for the CDR3: TGTGCCTGGGCCGTCCGGACCGGGACAGGGGTCCAGCCCCAGCATTTT. This encodes CAWAVRTGTGVQPQHF.

In its sample, this clonotype was seen a few times. In nucleotides, the CDR3 is TGTGCCAGCAGTTCGATAGCGGGAGAGAACACCGGGGAGCTGTTTTTT. Its protein product is CASSSIAGENTGELFF. The chain employs TRBV6-1 and TRBJ2-2, with 9 bases fitting TRBD2. The CDR3 covers 16 residues. With 5 bases clipped from V and 1 base from J, the junction kept 5 bases outside the gene matches. Germline lookup yields CDR1 MNHNS and CDR2 SASEGT.

The table lists this clonotype with many counts. This chain joins TRBV11-2 and TRBJ2-1; D is unresolved. Germline lookup yields CDR1 SGHAT and CDR2 FQNNGV. The CDR3 runs to 15 residues. Trimming stripped 5 bases from V and 5 bases from J, with 16 bases between. This chain's CDR3 is CASSPALQANNEQFF. CDR3 nucleotide sequence: TGTGCCAGCAGCCCCGCCCTTCAGGCGAACAATGAGCAGTTCTTC.

This clonotype turned up a few times. CDR3 DNA: TGTGCCAGCAGAGGGATTACCGATTACGAGCAGTACTTC. It encodes CASRGITDYEQYF. The chain is built from TRBV27 and TRBJ2-7; D is undetermined. This CDR3 region has 13 residues. V was cut by 6 bases and J by 4 bases, with 13 bases left in between. Germline assignment: CDR1 MNHEY and CDR2 SMNVEV (reference sequence).

The chain joins TRBV6-2 or TRBV6-3 to TRBJ2-7; D gene ambiguous. The CDR3 contains 16 residues. Germline assignment: CDR1 MNHEY and CDR2 SVGEGT. V was clipped by 6 bases and J by 2 bases, with 20 bases between them. The CDR3 region has the DNA TGTGCCAGCAGCCAAAAGTTCCGAAATACCGCCTACGAGCAGTACTTC. Translated: CASSQKFRNTAYEQYF.

Worth noting for this clonotype: The junction departs from the called germline gene at one end, perhaps through a read error. The chain is built from TRBV3-1 and TRBJ2-7; 9 bases line up with TRBD1. The CDR3 is 13 amino acids. Germline V CDR1 and CDR2: LGHDT, YNNKEL (reference sequence). The CDR3: CASSQVGTGKVGF. CDR3 in DNA: TGTGCCAGCAGCCAAGTGGGGACAGGGAAAGTTGGCTTC.

The chain carries TRBV7-2 and TRBJ2-6; 7 nucleotides line up with TRBD2. Germline V gene sequence: CDR1 SGHTA, CDR2 FQGNSA. The CDR3 sequence is 16 residues long. The V gene end was trimmed by 3 bases and the J gene end by 3 bases; junction bases not matched to a gene: 5. The CDR3 is CASSLGGKGGANVLTF. The CDR3 DNA follows: TGTGCCAGCAGCTTGGGAGGGAAGGGTGGGGCCAACGTCCTGACTTTC.

This clonotype was detected a few times. At one end, the junction sequence differs from germline, possibly due to a read error. The V call is TRBV28, the J call TRBJ2-5; D tentatively fits TRBD1 or TRBD2 (5 bases each). Germline loops: CDR1 MDHEN, CDR2 SYDVKM. This CDR3 comprises 13 residues. The CDR3 sequence is CASSEGPPETRYF. CDR3 nucleotides: TGTGCCAGCAGTGAGGGACCGCCGGAGACCCGGTACTTC.

The V call is TRBV6-6, the J call TRBJ2-2; D may be TRBD1 (6 bases). V shed 0 bases and J shed 0 bases, with 11 bases lying between them. CDR3 length: 17 amino acids. The germline CDR1 and CDR2 sequences are MNHNY and SVGAGI (reference sequence). The CDR3 DNA is TGTGCCAGCAGTTACTCGACTTACAGGGCGAACACCGGGGAGCTGTTTTTT. Protein sequence: CASSYSTYRANTGELFF.

This clonotype was seen a handful of times. The chain employs TRBV5-4 and TRBJ2-1; 9 positions match TRBD2. Germline-derived CDR1 and CDR2 are SGHNT and YYREEE (reference sequence). J lost 4 bases, V lost 4 bases, and 3 bases had no gene match. The length of the CDR3 is 14 residues. The CDR3 loop reads CASSQTSGYNEQFF. CDR3 DNA: TGTGCCAGCAGCCAGACTAGCGGTTACAATGAGCAGTTCTTC.